Presented here are 4 T cell receptor beta chains from one specimen sequenced in a study of circulating and synovial CD4+ cells in juvenile arthritis. The protocol was immunoSEQ multiplex PCR, while the TCRdb copy is restricted to in-frame clones and leaves out a portion. The sample records 30,000 to 40,000 clones, 90% to 95% being singletons. Sequences were obtained from CD4+ T cells from blood. The receptors were sampled from a human donor with juvenile idiopathic arthritis.

CDR3 DNA: TGTGCCAGCATCGCGGCCGGTTCCACCGGGGAGCTGTTTTTT. It translates to CASIAAGSTGELFF. V gene TRBV6-5 combines with J gene TRBJ2-2; no clear D gene. The germline CDR1 and CDR2 sequences are MNHEY and SVGAGI. V lost 7 bases and J 4 bases, leaving 13 bases between the germline ends. The CDR3 has 14 residues.

The gene calls are TRBV19 and TRBJ2-3, with unresolved D. The CDR3 consists of 16 residues. CDR1 is LNHDA, CDR2 SQIVND, per germline (reference sequence). Trimming took 3 bases from V and 2 from J, leaving 15 bases between them. The CDR3 spells CASSIKRRLTTDTQYF. The CDR3 region has the DNA TGTGCCAGTAGTATTAAAAGAAGACTCACCACAGATACGCAGTATTTT.

Details on this clone: In the same sample, other DNA sequences code for this CDR3. The chain links TRBV30 to TRBJ2-7; D perhaps matches TRBD1 (5 bases). Trimming left V 1 base short and J 1 base short, with 11 bases between. CDR3 length: 14 residues. Per the germline V gene, CDR1 is GTSNPN and CDR2 is SVGIG (reference sequence). CDR3 sequence (DNA): TGTGCCTGGAGTGGGGTAGCAGGGTCCTACGAGCAGTACTTC. It specifies CAWSGVAGSYEQYF.

V is TRBV30 and J is TRBJ2-7; 8 bases fit TRBD2. This CDR3 spans 14 amino acids. Germline trimming cut 0 bases from V and 5 bases from J; bases unmatched to any gene: 6. Germline loops: CDR1 GTSNPN, CDR2 SVGIG (reference sequence). For the CDR3, the DNA is TGTGCCTGGAGTGTACGGCTAGCGGGTGACGAGCAGTACTTC. This sequence encodes CAWSVRLAGDEQYF.